Listed here are 32 T cell receptor beta chains from one sample, sequenced in a study of OX40 agonist ivuxolimab in advanced cancers. Library generation was performed with the immunoSEQ multiplex PCR assay. Drawn from immuneACCESS, this table holds only the in-frame rearrangements with V and J called that TCRdb kept. Clones are partly lost; checked studies trace under half to an unresolved V gene and leave the rest unexplained. The sample includes fewer than 55,000 clones, with 81% observed a single time. The ten largest make up approximately 6.1% of the sample. The starting material was CD4+ or CD8+ T cells sorted from blood, obtained in a trial of the OX40 agonist ivuxolimab. The receptors derive from an adult with an advanced solid tumor such as melanoma, head and neck, liver or kidney cancer.

The genes are TRBV19 and TRBJ1-5; D gene ambiguous. Germline V CDR1 and CDR2: LNHDA, SQIVND (reference sequence). Between the trimmed V and J ends, which lost 1 base and 12 bases, there was a span of 10 bases. The CDR3 covers 12 residues. Here the CDR3 DNA reads TGTGCCAGTAGTATAGGCCAGCCGAACCAGCATTTT. This translates into CASSIGQPNQHF.

J is TRBJ2-4 and V is TRBV27, with a tentative D call TRBD2 (5 bases). This CDR3 has 13 amino acids. V was shortened by 8 bases and J by 6 bases, with 14 bases between the two germline ends. CDR1 is MNHEY, CDR2 SMNVEV, per germline (reference sequence). The CDR3 sequence: CASSGGLGNIQYF. The CDR3 DNA is TGTGCCAGCTCGGGCGGGCTCGGAAACATTCAGTACTTC.

The J gene is TRBJ1-1, the V gene TRBV7-9; D unclear. Trimming removed 9 bases at V and 4 bases at J, with 9 bases between. The CDR3 is 11 amino acids. Germline V lookup: CDR1 SEHNR, CDR2 FQNEAQ (reference sequence). The DNA for the CDR3 is TGTGCCAGTTATGAGGGCACTGAAGCTTTCTTT. Amino acid sequence: CASYEGTEAFF.

The CDR3 is CASSFPEGEQYF. As DNA, the CDR3 is TGTGCCAGCAGTTTCCCGGAAGGCGAGCAGTACTTC. This sequence joins TRBV28 and TRBJ2-7; no clear D gene. In germline, CDR1 is MDHEN, CDR2 SYDVKM. Deletions cut 3 bases from V and 6 bases from J, with 9 bases between. The length of the CDR3 is 12 residues.

This clone has just a few counts. This chain uses TRBV9 with TRBJ2-1; 10 bases match TRBD2. This CDR3 comprises 16 residues. Losses at the gene ends were 0 bases for V and 9 bases for J; bases not matched to a gene: 9. Germline CDR1 reads SGDLS; CDR2 reads YYNGEE. CDR3 in amino acids: CASSVALSGRLGEQFF. The CDR3 DNA sequence: TGTGCCAGCAGCGTAGCCCTTAGCGGGAGGCTAGGTGAGCAGTTCTTC.

The rearrangement uses TRBV7-9 and TRBJ2-1; no definite D call. Looked up from germline, CDR1 is SEHNR and CDR2 is FQNEAQ (reference sequence). This CDR3 region has 13 residues. V lost 5 bases and J lost 0, with 5 bases in between. CDR3 region: CASSTSSYNEQFF. DNA of the CDR3: TGTGCCAGCAGCACTTCCTCCTACAATGAGCAGTTCTTC.

This sequence joins TRBV7-9 and TRBJ1-5; D possibly corresponds to TRBD1 (5 bases). The V end was cut by 5 bases, the J end by 5 bases, with 13 bases between. Germline CDR1 SEHNR, CDR2 FQNEAQ (reference sequence). CDR3 length: 14 amino acids. The CDR3 region has the DNA TGTGCCAGCAGCGCTTCAGGGAACGATCAGCCCCAGCATTTT. Protein product: CASSASGNDQPQHF.

This sequence joins TRBV4-3 and TRBJ1-4; the D is unclear. Per germline, CDR1 LGHNA and CDR2 YSLEER. This CDR3 has 15 residues. V gave up 1 base and J gave up 4 bases, with 10 bases separating them. For the CDR3, the DNA is TGCGCCAGCAGCCAAGGAAACGGTGATAATGAAAAACTGTTTTTT. Translating gives CASSQGNGDNEKLFF.

This clone was found once. The chain couples TRBV27 to TRBJ1-2; 9 bases map to TRBD1. CDR1 is MNHEY and CDR2 is SMNVEV in the germline V gene (reference sequence). J lost 4 bases, V lost 0 bases, and 12 bases had no gene match. This CDR3 has 18 residues. The CDR3 is CASSLSGLRDRVAYGYTF. The CDR3 DNA reads TGTGCCAGCAGTTTATCCGGGCTCCGGGACAGGGTGGCCTATGGCTACACCTTC.

The chain links TRBV5-1 to TRBJ2-3; TRBD1 agrees at 7 bases. The germline V gene encodes CDR1 SGHRS and CDR2 YFSETQ. After removal of 4 bases from V and 2 bases from J, the junction contained 7 bases not matched to a gene. This CDR3 spans 15 amino acids. CDR3 DNA sequence: TGCGCCAGCAGCCCTTGGGGACAGTACACAGATACGCAGTATTTT. As protein: CASSPWGQYTDTQYF. Filled out from reference TRBV5-1 and TRBJ2-3, the complete variable domain reads KAGVTQTPRYLIKTRGQQVTLSCSPISGHRSVSWYQQTPGQGLQFLFEYFSETQRNKGNFPGRFSGRQFSNSRSEMNVSTLELGDSALYLCASSPWGQYTDTQYFGPGTRLTVL.

The chain has TRBV10-2 and TRBJ2-3; 8 nucleotides agree with TRBD2. The CDR3 totals 16 residues. V gave up 2 bases and J gave up 6 bases; unmatched junction bases: 10. Looked up from germline, CDR1 is WSHSY and CDR2 is SAAADI. The CDR3 reads CASSEAGTSNSDTQYF. CDR3 nucleotides: TGCGCCAGCAGTGAGGCCGGGACTAGTAATTCGGATACGCAGTATTTT.

This chain joins TRBV19 and TRBJ2-1, with a possible D match to TRBD2 (6 bases). The CDR3 runs 16 residues. Germline-derived CDR1 and CDR2 are LNHDA and SQIVND (reference sequence). The V gene lost 1 base and the J gene lost 9 bases, with 19 bases spanning the gap. CDR3 protein: CASSIGSGSAEFEQFF. The CDR3 DNA reads TGTGCCAGTAGTATAGGGTCCGGGAGTGCTGAATTTGAGCAGTTCTTC.

This clone came up a few times. The chain links TRBV6-1 to TRBJ2-1; possible D gene TRBD2, 6 bases. Trimming took off 4 bases at V and 0 bases at J, with 19 bases between the two ends. CDR1 and CDR2 from the germline V gene are MNHNS and SASEGT. The CDR3 spans 18 residues. The CDR3 loop reads CASSAGVGSFSSYNEQFF. DNA for the CDR3: TGTGCCAGCAGTGCGGGAGTCGGGTCCTTCAGCTCCTACAATGAGCAGTTCTTC.

V usage is TRBV4-1 and J usage is TRBJ1-1; the D is unclear. Trimming took 4 bases from V and 0 from J, leaving 12 bases between them. This CDR3 comprises 15 residues. Germline CDR1 reads MGHRA; CDR2 reads YSYEKL. CDR3 protein: CASSLWAPMNTEAFF. The CDR3 DNA reads TGCGCCAGCAGCCTTTGGGCACCGATGAACACTGAAGCTTTCTTT.

The gene calls are TRBV28 and TRBJ2-7; D perhaps matches TRBD1 (5 bases). In germline, CDR1 is MDHEN, CDR2 SYDVKM. The V and J ends lost 2 bases and 3 bases respectively, with 11 bases between them. This CDR3 has 14 amino acids. The CDR3 loop is CASSLADRYYEQYV. The CDR3 DNA reads TGTGCCAGCAGTTTAGCCGACAGATACTACGAGCAGTACGTC.

This chain uses TRBV6-1 with TRBJ2-1, with D perhaps TRBD2 (6 bases). The germline V gene has CDR1 MNHNS and CDR2 SASEGT. V was clipped by 4 bases and J by 4 bases, with 17 bases between them. The CDR3 is 16 amino acids. The CDR3 loop reads CASSGISSVPYNEQFF. CDR3 DNA: TGTGCCAGCAGTGGGATTTCTAGCGTCCCGTACAATGAGCAGTTCTTC.

The rearrangement links TRBV4-1 to TRBJ2-5; 12 bases map to TRBD2. After removal of 0 bases from V and 1 base from J, the junction contained 3 bases not matched to a gene. CDR3 length equals 17 residues. Germline V gene lookup returns CDR1 MGHRA and CDR2 YSYEKL. The CDR3 nucleotides read TGCGCCAGCAGCCAAGAGCCTAGCGGGGGGGTCCAAGAGACCCAGTACTTC. Translated: CASSQEPSGGVQETQYF.

The CDR3 sequence is CASSSSGQGQTYEQYV. The CDR3, as DNA: TGTGCCAGCAGCTCCTCAGGACAGGGCCAAACCTACGAGCAGTACGTC. J is TRBJ2-7 and V is TRBV2, with TRBD1 matching 8 bases. V trimming: 6 bases; J trimming: 2 bases; junction bases outside the gene matches: 12. CDR1 is SNHLY and CDR2 is FYNNEI in the germline V gene. The CDR3 covers 16 residues.

V usage is TRBV7-9 and J usage is TRBJ2-7; 7 bases are a match to TRBD2. The junction had 5 bases not matched to a gene; V was cut back by 6 bases and J by 6 bases. This CDR3 region has 12 residues. Germline-derived CDR1 and CDR2 are SEHNR and FQNEAQ (reference sequence). The CDR3 DNA follows: TGTGCCAGCAGTCTCGGGGGGACCGAGCAGTACGTC. Translating gives CASSLGGTEQYV.

The J gene is TRBJ1-1, the V gene TRBV19; TRBD1 matches 9 bases. The CDR3 length is 13 residues. The germline gives CDR1 LNHDA, CDR2 SQIVND (reference sequence). The ends lost 5 bases at V and 6 bases at J; junction bases unmatched: 4. CDR3 region: CASSVGTGPEAFF. In DNA, the CDR3 is TGTGCCAGTAGTGTAGGGACAGGGCCTGAAGCTTTCTTT.

The chain employs TRBV6-5 and TRBJ2-2; D not resolved. There are 14 residues in the CDR3. V was cut by 3 bases and J by 3 bases, with 8 bases left in between. Germline V gives CDR1 MNHEY, CDR2 SVGAGI. The CDR3 DNA reads TGTGCCAGCAGTTATTTTAGGGACACCGGGGAGCTGTTTTTT. As protein: CASSYFRDTGELFF.

This chain uses TRBV5-1 with TRBJ2-6, with TRBD2 as a possible D gene (5 bases). The CDR3 contains 16 residues. Germline V gene sequence: CDR1 SGHRS, CDR2 YFSETQ. With 0 bases removed from V and 0 bases from J, the gap between germline ends came to 7 bases. The CDR3 protein is CASSLGESSGANVLTF. In DNA, the CDR3 is TGCGCCAGCAGCTTGGGGGAGAGCTCTGGGGCCAACGTCCTGACTTTC.

As concerns this clone: The same CDR3 can be traced to other DNA sequences in this sample. The chain is built from TRBV6-1 and TRBJ2-7; D may be TRBD2 (5 bases). The germline V gene has CDR1 MNHNS and CDR2 SASEGT. The germline V and J ends were trimmed by 3 bases and 4 bases, with 7 bases remaining between them. This CDR3 has 12 amino acids. The CDR3 here is CASSEGVYEQYV. As DNA, the CDR3 is TGTGCCAGCAGTGAGGGAGTTTACGAGCAGTACGTC.

CDR3 sequence: CASSQDRGAGYGYTF. CDR3 DNA: TGCGCCAGCAGCCAAGATCGGGGGGCGGGCTATGGCTACACCTTC. This chain links TRBV4-3 with TRBJ1-2, with D perhaps TRBD1 (6 bases). V was shortened by 0 bases and J by 4 bases, with 12 bases between the two germline ends. Germline lookup yields CDR1 LGHNA and CDR2 YSLEER. The CDR3 consists of 15 residues.

This clone was observed a handful of times. The chain carries TRBV7-6 and TRBJ2-1; D uncertain. Trimming left V 6 bases short and J 1 base short, with 13 bases between. The CDR3 length is 15 residues. From germline, CDR1 is SGHVS and CDR2 FNYEAQ. Written as DNA, the CDR3 is TGTGCCAGCAGTCAGACCCTGGCGTCCTACAATGAGCAGTTCTTC. It yields the protein CASSQTLASYNEQFF.

V usage is TRBV27 and J usage is TRBJ1-5, with 7 bases identical to TRBD1. Germline values: CDR1 MNHEY, CDR2 SMNVEV (reference sequence). Trimming cost V 2 bases and J 5 bases; bases outside gene matches: 15. This CDR3 has 18 amino acids. The CDR3 DNA is TGTGCCAGCAGTTTAAATGGCTATGCAGACAGGGCCTATCAGCCCCAGCATTTT. Translation: CASSLNGYADRAYQPQHF.

The sample holds one count of this clone. Sequence at one end of the junction differs from germline and may be a read error. The V and J genes are TRBV4-1 and TRBJ2-7; unclear D gene. This CDR3 has 13 residues. Looked up from germline, CDR1 is MGHRA and CDR2 is YSYEKL. CDR3 residues: CASSLTGLSEQYF. CDR3 coding DNA: TGTGCCAGCAGCTTGACGGGCCTGAGCGAGCAGTACTTC.

The chain joins TRBV9 to TRBJ2-3; either TRBD1 or TRBD2 may supply D (7 bases each). CDR3 length equals 14 residues. Germline loops: CDR1 SGDLS, CDR2 YYNGEE. Trimming stripped 7 bases from V and 0 bases from J, with 12 bases between. For the CDR3, the DNA is TGTGCCAGCCAGGGGGGGCTGAGCACAGATACGCAGTATTTT. Its protein product is CASQGGLSTDTQYF. Using reference TRBV9 and TRBJ2-3 for the parts outside the CDR3, the full variable domain is DSGVTQTPKHLITATGQRVTLRCSPRSGDLSVYWYQQSLDQGLQFLIQYYNGEERAKGNILERFSAQQFPDLHSELNLSSLELGDSALYFCASQGGLSTDTQYFGPGTRLTVL.

By proportion, this clone is medium-sized. V gene TRBV7-9 combines with J gene TRBJ1-3; no reliable D call. CDR1 and CDR2 (germline): SEHNR, FQNEAQ (reference sequence). The CDR3 runs to 11 residues. V lost 5 bases and J lost 4, with 3 bases in between. The CDR3 protein is CASSQGNTIYF. The CDR3 coding sequence is TGTGCCAGCAGCCAAGGAAACACCATATATTTT.

The chain uses TRBV29-1 and TRBJ1-2; a possible D gene is TRBD1 (5 bases). The CDR3 totals 13 residues. The germline V gene encodes CDR1 SQVTM and CDR2 ANQGSEA. Between the trimmed V and J ends, which lost 3 bases and 8 bases, there was a span of 16 bases. As DNA, the CDR3 is TGCAGCGTTGAGGGTTGGGGGGGTTACGGCTACACCTTC. Its protein is CSVEGWGGYGYTF.

The chain employs TRBV7-6 and TRBJ2-7; 7 bases map to TRBD2. Trimming took 5 bases from V and 4 from J; bases not matched to a gene: 14. Germline V gene sequence: CDR1 SGHVS, CDR2 FNYEAQ. The CDR3 totals 16 residues. CDR3 DNA sequence: TGTGCCAGCAGCCTGACGGGGGAGGGATCTTTTTACGAGCAGTACTTC. This translates into CASSLTGEGSFYEQYF.

V usage is TRBV27 and J usage is TRBJ2-6, with D uncertain. Germline loops: CDR1 MNHEY, CDR2 SMNVEV (reference sequence). Trimming took 0 bases from V and 1 from J, leaving 4 bases between them. This CDR3 is 15 amino acids long. The chain's CDR3 is CASSLSLSGANVLTF. CDR3 bases: TGTGCCAGCAGTTTATCACTTTCTGGGGCCAACGTCCTGACTTTC.